Described below is a single TCR beta chain sequence and its context. Its specificity is unknown. Trimming took 3 bases from V and 0 from J, leaving 8 bases between them. The CDR3 is 14 residues long. In germline, CDR1 is SGHAT, CDR2 FQNNGV. It was with 60 Vbeta and 13 Jbeta primers that the PCR ran. Assay: immunoSEQ multiplex PCR; the TCRdb copy retains only in-frame clones and omits some. The data contain 150,000 or so clones, around 88% of them singletons. This sample is part of a study of cytomegalovirus exposure and HLA in healthy donors. Study summary: Approximately 81% of 398 genotyped donors fell in the Caucasian-associated ancestry cluster.

Study-wide points: The presence/absence work took it that sequencing depth was about the same across donors. V- and J-gene trimming of TCR beta was linked (in a later analysis) to a missense DCLRE1C variant.

The V call is TRBV11-2, the J call TRBJ1-1; D unresolved. The TCR originated in a young woman in good health and CMV-seronegative. Sequencing input: PBMCs. The CDR3 loop is CASSFRGMNTEAFF. CDR3 in DNA: TGTGCCAGCAGCTTCCGAGGGATGAACACTGAAGCTTTCTTT.